This passage covers 30 T cell receptor beta chains from one sample sequenced in a study of identical twins. TCRdb re-called the 5' RACE reads with MiXCR, one entry per CDR3 protein. Of some 260,000 distinct CDR3 sequences in the sample, 11% to 15% are singletons; the top ten hold approximately 9.3%. Input material: memory (CD45RO+) T cells sorted from blood. These receptor sequences come from a woman aged 18-35 years in good health.

J is TRBJ1-2 and V is TRBV19, with D perhaps TRBD1 (6 bases). This CDR3 region has 17 residues. V lost 9 bases and J 1 base, leaving 24 bases between the germline ends. Germline values: CDR1 LNHDA, CDR2 SQIVND (reference sequence). CDR3 amino acids: CASAYREGGSFNYGYTF. CDR3 in DNA: TGTGCCAGCGCTTACCGCGAGGGGGGCAGCTTTAACTATGGCTACACCTTC.

This chain links TRBV6-2 or TRBV6-3 with TRBJ2-1, with D perhaps matching TRBD2 (6 bases). Trimming removed 6 bases at V and 12 bases at J, with 18 bases between. CDR3 length equals 13 residues. Germline CDR1 and CDR2: MNHEY and SVGEGT. CDR3 nucleotide sequence: TGTGCCAGCAGCCCCCTGGGAGGATCCCGGCAGTTCTTC. Translated: CASSPLGGSRQFF.

J is TRBJ1-1 and V is TRBV3-1; D uncertain. Per the germline V gene, CDR1 is LGHDT and CDR2 is YNNKEL (reference sequence). V was pared by 3 bases and J by 1 base, with 9 bases between. The CDR3 covers 14 residues. The CDR3 bases are TGTGCCAGCAGCCAGAAGGAAAGGAACACTGAAGCTTTCTTT. This encodes CASSQKERNTEAFF.

In its sample, this clonotype was seen a few times. The V and J genes are TRBV7-2 and TRBJ2-5, with D possibly being TRBD1 (6 bases). This CDR3 region has 13 residues. V shed 5 bases and J shed 4 bases, with 11 bases lying between them. Germline CDR1 is SGHTA and CDR2 is FQGNSA. CDR3 in amino acids: CASSVGTTETQYF. The CDR3 nucleotides read TGTGCCAGCAGCGTTGGGACAACAGAGACCCAGTACTTC.

The chain couples TRBV3-1 to TRBJ2-3, with no clear D. Germline loops: CDR1 LGHDT, CDR2 YNNKEL (reference sequence). V dropped 1 base and J dropped 4 bases, with 9 bases sitting between them. This CDR3 has 14 amino acids. CDR3 bases: TGTGCCAGCAGCCAAGGCCCTGACCCAGATACGCAGTATTTT. It yields the protein CASSQGPDPDTQYF.

This clonotype appeared a few times. The genes are TRBV10-3 and TRBJ2-5; D gene uncertain. Looked up from germline, CDR1 is ENHRY and CDR2 is SYGVKD. The V end was cut by 0 bases, the J end by 5 bases, with 7 bases between. There are 13 residues in the CDR3. The CDR3 spells CAISESEMETQYF. The DNA for the CDR3 is TGTGCCATCAGTGAGTCTGAGATGGAGACCCAGTACTTC.

This clonotype has ten or more counts. The chain combines TRBV12-3 or TRBV12-4 with TRBJ2-1, with unresolved D. V lost 7 bases and J 4 bases, leaving 11 bases between the germline ends. This CDR3 contains 13 residues. CDR3 DNA sequence: TGTGCCAGCACCTTGGGCCCTTACAATGAGCAGTTCTTC. It encodes CASTLGPYNEQFF.

The chain carries TRBV10-3 and TRBJ2-2, with TRBD2 identical over 10 bases. V lost 3 bases, J lost 5 bases, and 6 bases stayed unmatched. This CDR3 has 16 amino acids. CDR1 is ENHRY, CDR2 SYGVKD, per germline. The CDR3, as DNA: TGTGCCATCAGTGACCCCGGAGCGGGGGGGACCGGGGAGCTGTTTTTT. It specifies CAISDPGAGGTGELFF.

The rearrangement joins TRBV6-1 to TRBJ2-2; 8 positions match TRBD2. The CDR3 is 15 residues long. The germline V gene encodes CDR1 MNHNS and CDR2 SASEGT. V dropped 6 bases and J dropped 3; count of bases not matched to a gene: 6. As DNA, the CDR3 is TGTGCCAGCAGCACTCTCGGGAGGGACACCGGGGAGCTGTTTTTT. Translating it yields CASSTLGRDTGELFF.

J is TRBJ1-1 and V is TRBV3-1; D remains ambiguous. Between the trimmed V and J ends, which lost 7 bases and 2 bases, there was a span of 17 bases. Germline CDR1 and CDR2: LGHDT and YNNKEL (reference sequence). The CDR3 covers 15 residues. In DNA, the CDR3 is TGTGCCAGCACTAGCTCGGGCCGCGGAAACACTGAAGCTTTCTTT. Translating it yields CASTSSGRGNTEAFF.

V is TRBV5-1 and J is TRBJ2-6; D gene unclear. Trimming stripped 9 bases from V and 2 bases from J, with 12 bases between. CDR1 and CDR2 (germline): SGHRS, YFSETQ. This CDR3 comprises 14 residues. DNA of the CDR3: TGCGCCACCTCCTCCACCACTGGGGCCAACGTCCTGACTTTC. Encoded protein: CATSSTTGANVLTF.

This clonotype was seen ten or more times. This chain uses TRBV7-3 with TRBJ2-5; 9 bases align to TRBD2. Germline assignment: CDR1 SGHTA and CDR2 FQGTGA. Trimming took 5 bases from V and 2 from J; bases not matched to a gene: 9. This CDR3 is built from 16 residues. CDR3: CASSPTATSGQETQYF. For the CDR3, the DNA is TGTGCCAGCAGCCCCACGGCCACTAGCGGGCAAGAGACCCAGTACTTC. The full variable domain, its missing parts supplied by reference TRBV7-3 and TRBJ2-5, is GAGVSQTPSNKVTEKGKYVELRCDPISGHTALYWYRQSLGQGPEFLIYFQGTGAADDSGLPNDRFFAVRPEGSVSTLKIQRTERGDSAVYLCASSPTATSGQETQYFGPGTRLLVL.

Comments on this clonotype: A read error may account for a junction end that differs from germline. The genes are TRBV5-5 and TRBJ2-2, with D maybe TRBD1 (6 bases). This CDR3 is 14 amino acids long. Germline V lookup: CDR1 SGHKS, CDR2 YYEKEE (reference sequence). The CDR3 loop reads CASRLDSSTGELFF. The CDR3 DNA sequence: TGTGCCAGCAGATTGGACAGTAGCACCGGGGAGCTGTTTTTT.

The chain employs TRBV24-1 and TRBJ1-1; D is uncertain. The V gene lost 1 base and the J gene lost 5 bases, with 13 bases spanning the gap. From germline, CDR1 is KGHDR and CDR2 SFDVKD. The CDR3 runs 15 residues. CDR3 DNA sequence: TGTGCCACCAGTGATTTACGCCCCGCGGGGACTGAAGCTTTCTTT. This translates into CATSDLRPAGTEAFF.

The chain links TRBV29-1 to TRBJ2-1; a weak D match, TRBD2 (6 bases). The CDR3 totals 14 residues. V gave up 7 bases and J gave up 5 bases, with 18 bases separating them. Germline CDR1 SQVTM, CDR2 ANQGSEA. Here the CDR3 DNA reads TGCAGCGCTACACTCCGGGACTTTAACAATGAGCAGTTCTTC. Protein product: CSATLRDFNNEQFF.

In its sample, this clonotype was seen a few times. The chain employs TRBV30 and TRBJ1-4; D might be TRBD1 (5 bases). V dropped 1 base and J dropped 6 bases, with 9 bases sitting between them. CDR3 length: 13 amino acids. Looked up from germline, CDR1 is GTSNPN and CDR2 is SVGIG (reference sequence). The CDR3 spells CAWSGGTDEKLFF. CDR3 DNA sequence: TGTGCCTGGAGTGGGGGGACGGATGAAAAACTGTTTTTT.

This clonotype appeared a few times. V gene TRBV27 combines with J gene TRBJ2-5; D gene ambiguous. Germline-derived CDR1 and CDR2 are MNHEY and SMNVEV (reference sequence). Trimming took 4 bases from V and 2 from J, leaving 14 bases between them. This CDR3 has 15 residues. DNA of the CDR3: TGTGCCAGCAGTTCTCCCCAAGACGGTCAAGAGACCCAGTACTTC. This gives the protein CASSSPQDGQETQYF.

The rearrangement uses TRBV7-6 and TRBJ1-1, with a tentative D call TRBD1 (6 bases). Germline-derived CDR1 and CDR2 are SGHVS and FNYEAQ. V lost 0 bases, J lost 3 bases, and 8 bases lay in between. The CDR3 loop spans 14 amino acids. CDR3 sequence reads: CASSLARGDTEAFF. CDR3 sequence (DNA): TGTGCCAGCAGCTTAGCTAGGGGGGACACTGAAGCTTTCTTT.

This clonotype came up a few times. The chain joins TRBV12-3 or TRBV12-4 to TRBJ1-5; D uncertain. Trimming removed 6 bases from V and 5 bases from J, with 11 bases in between. This CDR3 is built from 13 residues. The DNA of the CDR3 is TGTGCCAGCAGCCCTAGAAACGATCAGCCCCAGCATTTT. This translates into CASSPRNDQPQHF.

The chain uses TRBV24-1 and TRBJ2-3, with 7 bases fitting TRBD1. The germline V gene encodes CDR1 KGHDR and CDR2 SFDVKD. The CDR3 loop spans 15 amino acids. V lost 3 bases, J lost 4 bases, and 6 bases stayed unmatched. The CDR3 DNA follows: TGTGCCACCAGTGATCCCTTGACAGGGTCAGATACGCAGTATTTT. This gives the protein CATSDPLTGSDTQYF.

This chain connects TRBV20-1 to TRBJ2-1; 9 bases match TRBD2. Germline loops: CDR1 DFQATT, CDR2 SNEGSKA (reference sequence). Trimming cost V 3 bases and J 4 bases; bases outside gene matches: 4. The CDR3 contains 14 residues. The CDR3 nucleotides read TGCAGTGCTAGGAGGGCGGGAGGGTACAATGAGCAGTTCTTC. It encodes CSARRAGGYNEQFF.

DNA for the CDR3: TGCAGTGCTAGAGAGAAAGCGAACACCGGGGAGCTGTTTTTT. Its protein is CSAREKANTGELFF. The V gene is TRBV20-1, the J gene TRBJ2-2; no firm D call. CDR1 and CDR2 (germline): DFQATT, SNEGSKA (reference sequence). Trimming removed 0 bases from V and 0 bases from J, with 5 bases in between. CDR3 length: 14 residues.

This clonotype was counted between two and nine times. This sequence joins TRBV12-3 or TRBV12-4 and TRBJ2-7, with TRBD1 matching over 8 bases. Trimming removed 7 bases from V and 2 bases from J; junction bases left unmatched: 4. The CDR3 runs 13 residues. CDR3 nucleotide sequence: TGTGCCAGCACTCGGGACAGGCCCTACGAGCAGTACTTC. This sequence encodes CASTRDRPYEQYF.

The V call is TRBV10-3, the J call TRBJ1-1; D is uncertain. Germline CDR1 reads ENHRY; CDR2 reads SYGVKD. This CDR3 has 13 amino acids. V was shortened by 10 bases and J by 2 bases, with 14 bases between the two germline ends. The CDR3 DNA reads TGTGCCACTGCAGCCCAGGCAAACACTGAAGCTTTCTTT. This encodes CATAAQANTEAFF.

This clonotype has a handful of counts. The chain couples TRBV5-1 to TRBJ1-1; D ambiguous. Germline-derived CDR1 and CDR2 are SGHRS and YFSETQ. The CDR3 length is 12 residues. Trimming cost V 4 bases and J 5 bases, with 9 bases left between them. The CDR3 here is CASSRRETEAFF. As DNA, the CDR3 is TGCGCCAGCAGCCGGAGAGAAACTGAAGCTTTCTTT.

The chain carries TRBV20-1 and TRBJ2-1; D perhaps matches TRBD2 (5 bases). The CDR3 is 10 amino acids. Deletions cut 3 bases from V and 8 bases from J, with 5 bases between. The germline gives CDR1 DFQATT, CDR2 SNEGSKA (reference sequence). The CDR3 coding sequence is TGCAGTGCTAGCGGGGATGAGCAGTTCTTC. Encoded protein: CSASGDEQFF.

The chain has TRBV5-1 and TRBJ2-4, with 7 bases aligning to TRBD1. The CDR3 has 15 amino acids. From germline, CDR1 is SGHRS and CDR2 YFSETQ. Germline trimming cut 4 bases from V and 4 bases from J; bases unmatched to any gene: 8. The CDR3 sequence is CASSIGDRLKNIQYF. As DNA, the CDR3 is TGCGCCAGCAGCATCGGGGACAGATTAAAAAACATTCAGTACTTC.

The table lists this clonotype with a few counts. This chain uses TRBV20-1 with TRBJ2-6, with D unclear. CDR1 is DFQATT, CDR2 SNEGSKA, per germline (reference sequence). The V and J ends lost 6 bases and 0 bases respectively, with 9 bases between them. This CDR3 is 14 amino acids long. CDR3 amino acids: CSATKGSGANVLTF. CDR3 in DNA: TGCAGTGCCACGAAGGGCTCTGGGGCCAACGTCCTGACTTTC.

J is TRBJ2-3 and V is TRBV3-1; D remains unclear. Germline V gene lookup returns CDR1 LGHDT and CDR2 YNNKEL (reference sequence). V was shortened by 1 base and J by 7 bases, with 9 bases between the two germline ends. CDR3 length: 13 amino acids. This chain's CDR3 is CASSQASGHTQYF. In nucleotides, the CDR3 is TGTGCCAGCAGCCAAGCTAGTGGACATACGCAGTATTTT.

The chain joins TRBV5-4 to TRBJ2-1, with unresolved D. There are 15 residues in the CDR3. V was clipped by 0 bases and J by 5 bases, with 12 bases between them. The germline V gene has CDR1 SGHNT and CDR2 YYREEE (reference sequence). CDR3 nucleotides: TGTGCCAGCAGCTTGGAGCCGACAATTAACAATGAGCAGTTCTTC. It encodes CASSLEPTINNEQFF.